These 9 T cell receptor beta chains share one sample of origin, sequenced in a study of T-cell reconstitution after alpha-beta-depleted transplantation in children (dated by TCRdb to between 2015 and 2016). Libraries were made using PCR. Sequencing took place on an Illumina HiSeq 2500. TCR libraries were prepared with molecular barcoding, using unique molecular identifiers to normalize TCRbeta repertoire quantification. TCRdb reran the public reads through fastp at Q25 and MiXCR, keeping productive beta chains. CDR3 protein duplicates are merged, each entry listing the most common genes and DNA. Counted in this sample were over 300,000 distinct CDR3 sequences; 9% to 12% of them appeared once. Of the sample, approximately 2.3% is held by the ten largest clones. The sample was PBMCs from the stem cell graft donor, taken from the stem cell graft. The receptors come from a human donor who donated a stem cell graft to a child with acute lymphoblastic leukemia.

This clonotype was seen a few times. J is TRBJ2-6 and V is TRBV7-9; D is unresolved. Germline V gives CDR1 SEHNR, CDR2 FQNEAQ (reference sequence). The CDR3 extends over 16 amino acids. Trimming removed 3 bases from V and 0 bases from J, with 9 bases in between. The CDR3 region is CASSFRSRSGANVLTF. CDR3 coding DNA: TGTGCCAGCAGCTTTCGTTCCCGCTCTGGGGCCAACGTCCTGACTTTC.

This clonotype was recorded at least ten times. V and J are TRBV28 and TRBJ1-6, with D perhaps TRBD1 (5 bases). V gave up 6 bases and J gave up 9 bases, with 15 bases separating them. The CDR3 sequence is 14 residues long. Germline CDR1 is MDHEN and CDR2 is SYDVKM. CDR3 bases: TGTGCCAGCAGCCCGGGCCAGGGAGGTTCACCCCTCCACTTT. This encodes CASSPGQGGSPLHF.

This clonotype turned up a few times. The chain couples TRBV6-5 to TRBJ1-2; D might be TRBD1 (5 bases). The CDR3 has 14 residues. V was clipped by 0 bases and J by 6 bases, with 11 bases between them. CDR1 is MNHEY and CDR2 is SVGAGI in the germline V gene. The CDR3 reads CASSYSQAGDGYTF. The CDR3 nucleotides read TGTGCCAGCAGTTACTCACAGGCAGGCGATGGCTACACCTTC.

The chain links TRBV5-6 to TRBJ1-6, with 7 bases fitting TRBD1. The V segment lost 4 bases and the J segment 7 bases; nucleotides outside the gene matches: 8. Germline CDR1 and CDR2: SGHDT and YYEEEE. The CDR3 consists of 15 residues. DNA for the CDR3: TGTGCCAGCAGCGCCATCAGGGGGAACAATTCACCCCTCCACTTT. Its translation is CASSAIRGNNSPLHF.

This clonotype occurred a few times. CDR3 sequence reads: CASSLGGYSGYEQYF. CDR3 bases: TGTGCCAGCAGCTTAGGGGGTTACTCGGGGTACGAGCAGTACTTC. The rearrangement links TRBV7-9 to TRBJ2-7; a weak D match, TRBD2 (5 bases). Germline CDR1 SEHNR, CDR2 FQNEAQ (reference sequence). The ends were cut back, 1 base at V and 4 bases at J, with 14 bases in the middle. CDR3 length: 15 amino acids.

This clonotype has more than one count but fewer than ten. The chain couples TRBV5-1 to TRBJ2-1; 9 bases are a match to TRBD2. J gave up 2 bases and V 0 bases, and 12 bases lay outside the gene matches. This CDR3 contains 19 residues. Germline V gene data show CDR1 as SGHRS and CDR2 as YFSETQ. CDR3 sequence reads: CASSLVFRGRAGAYNEQFF. In DNA form, the CDR3 reads TGCGCCAGCAGCTTGGTGTTTCGCGGGAGGGCCGGGGCCTACAATGAGCAGTTCTTC.

CDR3 in DNA: TGCGCCAGCAGCTCATGGACTAGCGGGGACACAGATACGCAGTATTTT. It is translated as CASSSWTSGDTDTQYF. The chain links TRBV5-1 to TRBJ2-3, with TRBD2 identical over 12 bases. The junction had 4 bases not matched to a gene; V was cut back by 3 bases and J by 2 bases. The CDR3 sequence is 16 residues long. From germline, CDR1 is SGHRS and CDR2 YFSETQ.

This clonotype was detected many times. Its ends do not fully match the called genes, so a read error is possible. The chain combines TRBV24-1 with TRBJ2-3; 7 bases align to TRBD2. The CDR3 covers 12 residues. CDR1 and CDR2 (germline): KGHDR, SFDVKD. CDR3 protein: CYGGSRIDTQYF. In nucleotides, the CDR3 is TGCTACGGCGGGAGTCGAATAGATACGCAGTATTTT.

V and J are TRBV3-1 and TRBJ1-1; D call uncertain. Germline V gene data show CDR1 as LGHDT and CDR2 as YNNKEL (reference sequence). With 2 bases removed from V and 0 bases from J, the gap between germline ends came to 10 bases. The CDR3 length is 15 residues. The CDR3 reads CASSQIAGLNTEAFF. The CDR3 nucleotides read TGTGCCAGCAGCCAAATTGCCGGGTTGAACACTGAAGCTTTCTTT.